The 14 T cell receptor beta chains listed next were all sequenced from one sample in a study of cytomegalovirus exposure and HLA in healthy donors. PCR was performed using 60 Vbeta and 13 Jbeta primers. Data came from immunoSEQ multiplex PCR; TCRdb stores just in-frame clones and leaves some out. The sample contains almost 70,000 clones, under 80% of which appear only once. The sequencing input was PBMCs. The source is a male donor in good health and CMV-seropositive.

This chain connects TRBV4-2 to TRBJ1-4, with unresolved D. Between the trimmed V and J ends, which lost 1 base and 8 bases, there was a span of 11 bases. CDR3 length: 14 amino acids. Germline V gene data show CDR1 as LGHNA and CDR2 as YNFKEQ. In DNA form, the CDR3 reads TGTGCCAGCAGCCAAGTAGCCGGGTTCGAAAAACTGTTTTTT. It encodes CASSQVAGFEKLFF.

This clone was observed a few times. The chain recombines TRBV9 with TRBJ2-7, with TRBD1 matching over 7 bases. This CDR3 has 15 amino acids. After removal of 4 bases from V and 2 bases from J, the junction contained 9 bases not matched to a gene. Germline-derived CDR1 and CDR2 are SGDLS and YYNGEE. As DNA, the CDR3 is TGTGCCAGCAGCCCCAACCGGGACAGCACCTACGAGCAGTACTTC. Residues: CASSPNRDSTYEQYF.

The chain employs TRBV30 and TRBJ2-2, with no clear D. Germline CDR1 is GTSNPN and CDR2 is SVGIG (reference sequence). The length of the CDR3 is 14 residues. V was shortened by 5 bases and J by 2 bases, with 12 bases between the two germline ends. For the CDR3, the DNA is TGTGCCTGGCAACCCAACTCCAACACCGGGGAGCTGTTTTTT. This gives the protein CAWQPNSNTGELFF.

This rearrangement joins TRBV7-6 to TRBJ2-5, with no clear D. The CDR3 totals 12 residues. Trimming removed 6 bases from V and 5 bases from J, with 10 bases in between. The V gene's germline CDR1 is SGHVS and CDR2 FNYEAQ. Here the CDR3 reads CASSTPMETQYF. The CDR3 DNA sequence: TGTGCCAGCAGTACCCCTATGGAGACCCAGTACTTC. Based on the CDR3 plus reference TRBV7-6 and TRBJ2-5, the full variable domain is GAGVSQSPRYKVTKRGQDVALRCDPISGHVSLYWYRQALGQGPEFLTYFNYEAQQDKSGLPNDRFSAERPEGSISTLTIQRTEQRDSAMYRCASSTPMETQYFGPGTRLLVL.

The CDR3 nucleotides read TGCAGCGTTGAAGCCCCTGGCTCCGAATTTCTAGATACGCAGTATTTT. This codes for CSVEAPGSEFLDTQYF. The V gene is TRBV29-1, the J gene TRBJ2-3; D is uncertain. CDR1 and CDR2 (germline): SQVTM, ANQGSEA. V lost 1 base, J lost 5 bases, and 19 bases lay in between. The CDR3 spans 16 residues.

V is TRBV10-1 and J is TRBJ2-7; maybe TRBD1 (6 bases). Germline assignment: CDR1 WNHNN and CDR2 SYGVQD (reference sequence). V lost 5 bases and J lost 4, with 21 bases in between. The CDR3 sequence is 16 residues long. CDR3 DNA: TGCGCCAGCAGTTCGGCCGGGACAATCCCTGGATACGAGCAGTACTTC. This encodes CASSSAGTIPGYEQYF.

CDR3 sequence reads: CASSYSRRLDTEQYF. As DNA, the CDR3 is TGTGCCAGCAGTTACTCACGTCGGTTGGACACTGAGCAGTACTTC. V usage is TRBV6-5 and J usage is TRBJ2-7; the D gene is possibly TRBD1 (5 bases). Trimming removed 0 bases at V and 7 bases at J, with 16 bases between. Germline V CDR1 and CDR2: MNHEY, SVGAGI. The CDR3 is 15 residues long.

The gene calls are TRBV7-8 and TRBJ2-3, with a possible D match to TRBD1 (6 bases). Germline CDR1 and CDR2: SGHVS and FQNEAQ. V was pared by 2 bases and J by 2 bases, with 11 bases between. The CDR3 runs 15 residues. In DNA form, the CDR3 reads TGTGCCAGCAGCTTATCCAGGGGATCCACAGATACGCAGTATTTT. Translated, it gives CASSLSRGSTDTQYF.

The rearrangement links TRBV6-6 to TRBJ2-5, with D perhaps TRBD2 (5 bases). TRBJ2-7 explains the end of the DNA better; the J call may be wrong. Looked up from germline, CDR1 is MNHNY and CDR2 is SVGAGI (reference sequence). The CDR3 is 13 amino acids. CDR3 in DNA: TGTGCCAGCAGATTAGCGCAGATGGACGAGCAGTACTTC. This translates into CASRLAQMDEQYF.

This chain links TRBV19 with TRBJ2-1; unclear D gene. Germline values: CDR1 LNHDA, CDR2 SQIVND (reference sequence). With 4 bases removed from V and 0 bases from J, the gap between germline ends came to 10 bases. This CDR3 is 15 amino acids long. The CDR3 protein is CASSTTLSSYNEQFF. The CDR3 nucleotides read TGTGCCAGTAGTACCACCCTGAGCTCCTACAATGAGCAGTTCTTC.

This clone was picked up a small number of times. V is TRBV21-1 and J is TRBJ1-1; the table assigns TRBD1, which was not confirmed against the DNA. TRBV21-1 is assigned pseudogene status. The CDR3 spans 15 residues. CDR3 sequence reads: CASSNLDRMNTEAFF. DNA for the CDR3: TGTGCCAGCAGCAATCTGGACAGAATGAACACTGAAGCTTTCTTT.

The chain has TRBV2 and TRBJ1-5, with D unclear. This CDR3 has 13 residues. With 9 bases removed from V and 5 bases from J, the gap between germline ends came to 14 bases. CDR1 and CDR2 from the germline V gene are SNHLY and FYNNEI. CDR3 DNA: TGTGCCAGTCGCTTCGGGGTTGATCAGCCCCAGCATTTT. It specifies CASRFGVDQPQHF.

The sample holds one count of this clone. This sequence joins TRBV7-7 and TRBJ2-5; 10 bases are a match to TRBD2. The CDR3 contains 14 residues. CDR1 is SSHAT and CDR2 is FNYEAQ in the germline V gene (reference sequence). V lost 6 bases and J lost 3; bases outside the gene matches: 4. The CDR3 sequence is CASSKGLAEETQYF. The CDR3 bases are TGTGCCAGCAGTAAAGGACTAGCGGAAGAGACCCAGTACTTC.

This chain connects TRBV7-9 to TRBJ2-1; D may be TRBD2 (5 bases). Trimming shortened V by 3 bases and J by 7 bases, and 7 bases separated the two germline ends. Germline V gene lookup returns CDR1 SEHNR and CDR2 FQNEAQ (reference sequence). The CDR3 loop spans 12 amino acids. This chain's CDR3 is CASSLGSNEQFF. In DNA, the CDR3 is TGTGCCAGCAGCTTGGGGAGTAATGAGCAGTTCTTC.